The 6 T cell receptor beta chains reported below all come from one sample, sequenced in a study of blood T cell repertoires in COVID-19. Assay used: immunoSEQ multiplex PCR; TCRdb lists only in-frame clones, some missing. Seen here are tens of thousands of clones, over 80% observed once, and the top ten hold around a fifth. Input material: peripheral blood. The origin of the receptors is an elderly man with active or convalescent COVID-19.

The chain has TRBV28 and TRBJ1-1; 9 nucleotides match TRBD1. The CDR3 has 14 amino acids. V shed 6 bases and J 6 bases; nucleotides not matched to a gene: 8. Germline V gene sequence: CDR1 MDHEN, CDR2 SYDVKM. The CDR3 reads CASSWDRERAEAFF. The DNA of the CDR3 is TGTGCCAGCAGCTGGGACAGGGAAAGGGCTGAAGCTTTCTTT.

This chain uses TRBV28 with TRBJ1-1; TRBD1 matches 9 bases. Germline values: CDR1 MDHEN, CDR2 SYDVKM. V lost 5 bases, J lost 0 bases, and 7 bases stayed unmatched. The CDR3 contains 16 residues. This CDR3 is CASSGQGRWMNTEAFF. The CDR3 DNA is TGTGCCAGCAGTGGACAGGGGCGGTGGATGAACACTGAAGCTTTCTTT.

The chain uses TRBV20-1 and TRBJ1-1, with unresolved D. V was clipped by 4 bases and J by 3 bases, with 6 bases between them. The CDR3 has 11 amino acids. The germline V gene encodes CDR1 DFQATT and CDR2 SNEGSKA (reference sequence). CDR3 region: CSATGDTEAFF. DNA for the CDR3: TGCAGTGCTACAGGTGACACTGAAGCTTTCTTT.

DNA of the CDR3: TGTGCCAGTAGTCCAACAGGGGGCGCGTGGAGCAATCAGCCCCAGCATTTT. It codes for CASSPTGGAWSNQPQHF. The chain uses TRBV19 and TRBJ1-5, with 9 bases fitting TRBD1. The CDR3 has 17 amino acids. Trimming removed 5 bases from V and 1 base from J; junction bases left unmatched: 9. Germline V gives CDR1 LNHDA, CDR2 SQIVND (reference sequence).

This clone was seen a handful of times. V gene TRBV4-1 combines with J gene TRBJ1-5, with a possible D match to TRBD1 (6 bases). Per the germline V gene, CDR1 is MGHRA and CDR2 is YSYEKL. Trimming shortened V by 0 bases and J by 3 bases, and 9 bases separated the two germline ends. This CDR3 contains 15 residues. DNA for the CDR3: TGCGCCAGCAGCCAAGATAGGACAGTCAATCAGCCCCAGCATTTT. It is translated as CASSQDRTVNQPQHF.

The rearrangement joins TRBV30 to TRBJ1-2; 7 nucleotides agree with TRBD1. Germline V gives CDR1 GTSNPN, CDR2 SVGIG (reference sequence). After removal of 2 bases from V and 7 bases from J, the junction contained 13 bases not matched to a gene. This CDR3 region has 15 residues. The CDR3 DNA sequence: TGTGCCTGGAGTTCTCGACAGGGAGGTTTGTCTGGCTACACCTTC. Protein sequence: CAWSSRQGGLSGYTF. Full variable domain (remainder filled in from reference TRBV30 and TRBJ1-2): SQTIHQWPATLVQPVGSPLSLECTVEGTSNPNLYWYRQAAGRGLQLLFYSVGIGQISSEVPQNLSASRPQDRQFILSSKKLLLSDSGFYLCAWSSRQGGLSGYTFGSGTRLTVV.